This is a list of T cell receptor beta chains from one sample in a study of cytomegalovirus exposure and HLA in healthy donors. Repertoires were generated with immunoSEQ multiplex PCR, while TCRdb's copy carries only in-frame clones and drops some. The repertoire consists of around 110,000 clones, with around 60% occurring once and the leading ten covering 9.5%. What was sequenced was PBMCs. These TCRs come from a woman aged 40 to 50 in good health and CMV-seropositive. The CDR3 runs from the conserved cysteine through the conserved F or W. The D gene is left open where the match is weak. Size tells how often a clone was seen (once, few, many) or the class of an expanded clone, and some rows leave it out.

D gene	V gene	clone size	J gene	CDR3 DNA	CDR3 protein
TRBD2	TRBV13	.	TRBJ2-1	TGTGCCAGCAGCAAACGACTAGCGGGAGGCGTAAGGTCCTACAATGAGCAGTTCTTC	CASSKRLAGGVRSYNEQFF
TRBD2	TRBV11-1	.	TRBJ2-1	TGTGCCAGCAGCCTCCGACTAGCGGTTCGATACAATGAGCAGTTCTTC	CASSLRLAVRYNEQFF
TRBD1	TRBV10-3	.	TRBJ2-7	TGTGCCATCAGCCCGGGGGACAGGACCTACGAGCAGTACTTC	CAISPGDRTYEQYF
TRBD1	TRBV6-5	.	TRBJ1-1	TGTGCCATCCAGGGGGCTGAAGCTTTCTTT	CAIQGAEAFF
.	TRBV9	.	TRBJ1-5	TGTGCCAGCAGCGTAGAAGGACGGGACAATCAGCCCCAGCATTTT	CASSVEGRDNQPQHF
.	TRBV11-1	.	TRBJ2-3	TGTGCCAGCAGCTCCTACTGGGATCTAGCCACAGATACACAGTATTTT	CASSSYWDLATDTQYF
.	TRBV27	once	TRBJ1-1	TGTGCCAGCAGTGTGAGGGAGAACACTGAAGCTTTCTTT	CASSVRENTEAFF
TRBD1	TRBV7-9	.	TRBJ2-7	TGTGCCAGCAGTACAATACAGGGGGGCGCCTACGAGCAGTACTTC	CASSTIQGGAYEQYF
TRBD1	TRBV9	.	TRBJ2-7	TGTGCCAGCAGCGTAGGTGGGGACAGGGGGTACGAGCAGTACTTC	CASSVGGDRGYEQYF
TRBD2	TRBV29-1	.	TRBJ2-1	TGCAGCGTTGACTCCTTGGCGGGAGTCGCCGATGAGCAGTTCTTC	CSVDSLAGVADEQFF
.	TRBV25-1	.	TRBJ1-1	TGTGCCAGCAGTGACCTAGGCGAGGACACTGAAGCTTTCTTT	CASSDLGEDTEAFF
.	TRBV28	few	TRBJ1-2	TGTGCCAGCAGTTTATTTGGCGGAGTGGACTATGGCTACACCTTC	CASSLFGGVDYGYTF
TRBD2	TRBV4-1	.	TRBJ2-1	TGCGCCAGCAGCCAAGACACTAGCGGGAGTCGAACCTACAATGAGCAGTTCTTC	CASSQDTSGSRTYNEQFF
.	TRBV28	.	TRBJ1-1	TGTGCCAGCAGTTTAATATGGAACACTGAAGCTTTCTTT	CASSLIWNTEAFF
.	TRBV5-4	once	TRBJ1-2	TGTGCCAGCAGCTTCGGGGGGGCCTATGGCTACACCTTC	CASSFGGAYGYTF
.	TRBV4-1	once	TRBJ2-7	TGCGCCAGCAGCCCCTTAGCGGTTTCCTACGAGCAGTACTTC	CASSPLAVSYEQYF
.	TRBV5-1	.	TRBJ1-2	TGCGCCAGCAGCCCGGCCGGGGTCTCCTATGGCTACACCTTC	CASSPAGVSYGYTF
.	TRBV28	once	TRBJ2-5	TGTGCCAGCAGTTTATACAGGGACATGTCGGAGACCCAGTACTTC	CASSLYRDMSETQYF
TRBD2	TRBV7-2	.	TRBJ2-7	TGTGCCAGCAGCTTAGCCCTGGGAGGGACGAACTACGAGCAGTACTTC	CASSLALGGTNYEQYF
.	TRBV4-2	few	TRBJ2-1	TGTGCCAGCAGTCTTAGACAGGACTCTAGGTACAATGAGCAGTTCTTC	CASSLRQDSRYNEQFF
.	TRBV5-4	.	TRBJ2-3	TGTGCCAGCAGCTTGGACTTTTCCAGCACAGATACGCAGTATTTT	CASSLDFSSTDTQYF
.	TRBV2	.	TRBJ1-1	TGTGCCAGCACTTTACAGGGGAACACTGAAGCTTTCTTT	CASTLQGNTEAFF
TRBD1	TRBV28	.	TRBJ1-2	TGTGCCAGCAGTCCCTCGACAGGGGGTGGCTACACCTTC	CASSPSTGGGYTF
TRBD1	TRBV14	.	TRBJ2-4	TGTGCCAGCAGCCATGCCGACAGGGGAGGAGACATTCAGTACTTC	CASSHADRGGDIQYF
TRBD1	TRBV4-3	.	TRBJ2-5	TGCGCCAGCAGCCAAGATTGGGGACAGGGGATTTCAGAGACCCAGTACTTC	CASSQDWGQGISETQYF
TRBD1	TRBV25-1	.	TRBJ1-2	TGTGCCAGCAGTGGACAGGGACGTGATGGCCACACCTTC	CASSGQGRDGHTF
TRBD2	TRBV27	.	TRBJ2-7	TGTGCCAGCAGTTTGAGTAGCGGGTACGAGCAGTACTTC	CASSLSSGYEQYF
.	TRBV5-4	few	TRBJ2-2	TGTGCCAGCAGCTTTGGCGGAGACACCGGGGAGCTGTTTTTT	CASSFGGDTGELFF
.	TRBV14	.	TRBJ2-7	TGTGCCAGCAGCCAAGCGTTCTGGGCGTCAGCTAACGAGCAGTACTTC	CASSQAFWASANEQYF
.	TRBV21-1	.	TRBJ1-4	TGTGCCAGCAGCGCGACAGGGCTGACTAATGAAAAACTGTTTTTT	CASSATGLTNEKLFF
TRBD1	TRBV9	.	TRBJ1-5	TGTGCCAGCTCTCCCGGGACAGCTCTACACATGCCCCAGCATTTT	CASSPGTALHMPQHF
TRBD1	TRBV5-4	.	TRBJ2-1	TGTGCCAGCAGCCTTCTAGGACAGGGTCAGGACAATGAGCAGTTCTTC	CASSLLGQGQDNEQFF
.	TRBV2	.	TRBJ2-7	TGTGCCAGCGAACGGGGAGGATACGAGCAGTACTTC	CASERGGYEQYF
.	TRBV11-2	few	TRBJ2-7	TGTGCCAGCAGCCGGGTTCTCAGTGCAATAGGTGTCTACGAGCAGTACTTC	CASSRVLSAIGVYEQYF
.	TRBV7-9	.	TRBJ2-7	TGTGCCAGCAGCGCTGAGCTGGGGACACATCCAAACGAGCAGTACTTC	CASSAELGTHPNEQYF
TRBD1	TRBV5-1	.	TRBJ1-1	TGCGCCAGCAGCTTCCGGACAGGAGAAAATGAAGCTTTCTTT	CASSFRTGENEAFF
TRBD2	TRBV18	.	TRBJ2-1	TGTGCCAGCTCTCCGGGACTAGGGAGCAATGAGCAGTTCTTC	CASSPGLGSNEQFF
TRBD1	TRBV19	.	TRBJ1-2	TGTGCCAGTAGATACAGCGGACAGGAAGCTAACTATGGCTACACCTTC	CASRYSGQEANYGYTF
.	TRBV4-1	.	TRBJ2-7	TGCGCCAGCAGCCAAGGGGCTGGGGCTTCGACCTACGAGCAGTACTTC	CASSQGAGASTYEQYF
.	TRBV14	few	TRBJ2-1	TGTGCCAGCAGCCAAGTAACGGGGTTCATTGAGCAGTTCTTC	CASSQVTGFIEQFF
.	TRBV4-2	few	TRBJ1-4	TGTGCCAGCAGCCAAAAACGGGAAAAACTGTTTTTT	CASSQKREKLFF
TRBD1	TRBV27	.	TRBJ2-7	TGTGCCAGCAGTTTATACGCCGCCACAGGGGGGTACGAGCAGTACTTC	CASSLYAATGGYEQYF